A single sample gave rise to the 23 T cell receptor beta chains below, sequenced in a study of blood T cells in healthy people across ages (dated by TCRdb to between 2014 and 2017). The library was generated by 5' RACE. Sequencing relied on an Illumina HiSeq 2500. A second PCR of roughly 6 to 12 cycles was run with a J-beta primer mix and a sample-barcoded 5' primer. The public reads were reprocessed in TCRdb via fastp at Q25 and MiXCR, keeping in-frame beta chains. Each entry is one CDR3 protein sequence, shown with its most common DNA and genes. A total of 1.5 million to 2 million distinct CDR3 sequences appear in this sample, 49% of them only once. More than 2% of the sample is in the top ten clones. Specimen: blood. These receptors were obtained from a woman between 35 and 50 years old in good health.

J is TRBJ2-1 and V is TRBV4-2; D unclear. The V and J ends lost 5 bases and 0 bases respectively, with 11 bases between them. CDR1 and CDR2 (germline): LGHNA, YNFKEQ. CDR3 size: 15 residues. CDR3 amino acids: CASSLLGTSYNEQFF. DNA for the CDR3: TGTGCCAGCAGCTTACTTGGTACCTCCTACAATGAGCAGTTCTTC.

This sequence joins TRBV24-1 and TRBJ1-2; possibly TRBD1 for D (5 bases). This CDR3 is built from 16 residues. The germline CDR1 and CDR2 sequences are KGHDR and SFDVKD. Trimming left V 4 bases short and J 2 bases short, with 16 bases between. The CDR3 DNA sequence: TGTGCCACCAGTGACAAAACCGGGACGGCAAACTATGGCTACACCTTC. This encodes CATSDKTGTANYGYTF.

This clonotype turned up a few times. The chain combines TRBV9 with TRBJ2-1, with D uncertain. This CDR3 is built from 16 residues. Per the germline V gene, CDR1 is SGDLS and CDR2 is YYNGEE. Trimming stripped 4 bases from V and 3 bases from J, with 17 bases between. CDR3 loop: CASSFISQAGYNEQFF. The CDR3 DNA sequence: TGTGCCAGCAGCTTTATTTCTCAGGCCGGCTACAATGAGCAGTTCTTC.

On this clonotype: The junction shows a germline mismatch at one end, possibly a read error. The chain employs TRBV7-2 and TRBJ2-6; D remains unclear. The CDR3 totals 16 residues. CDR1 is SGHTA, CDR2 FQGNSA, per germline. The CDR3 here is CASSYPRLSGVNVLTF. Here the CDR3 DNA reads TGTGCCAGCAGCTACCCTCGTCTCTCTGGGGTCAACGTCCTGACTTTC.

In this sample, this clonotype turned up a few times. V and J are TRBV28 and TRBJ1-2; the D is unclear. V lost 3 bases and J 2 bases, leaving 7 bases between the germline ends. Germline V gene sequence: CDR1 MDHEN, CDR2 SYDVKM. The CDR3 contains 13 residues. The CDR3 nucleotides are TGTGCCAGCAGTTTTTTTTTGAACTATGGCTACACCTTC. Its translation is CASSFFLNYGYTF.

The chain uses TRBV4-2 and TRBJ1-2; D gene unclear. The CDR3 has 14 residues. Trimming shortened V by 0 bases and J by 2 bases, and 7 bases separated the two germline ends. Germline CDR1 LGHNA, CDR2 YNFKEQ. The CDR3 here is CASSQDSKNYGYTF. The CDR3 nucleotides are TGTGCCAGCAGCCAAGACTCGAAGAACTATGGCTACACCTTC.

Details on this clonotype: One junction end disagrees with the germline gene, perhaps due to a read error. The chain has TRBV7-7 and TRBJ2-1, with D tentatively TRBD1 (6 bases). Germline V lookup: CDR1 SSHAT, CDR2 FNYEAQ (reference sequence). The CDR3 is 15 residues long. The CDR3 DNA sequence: TGTGCTAGCAGCCTAGGGACACCTAGATACAATGAGCAGTTCTTC. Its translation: CASSLGTPRYNEQFF. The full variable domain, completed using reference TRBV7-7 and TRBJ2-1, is GAGVSQSPRYKVTKRGQDVTLRCDPISSHATLYWYQQALGQGPEFLTYFNYEAQPDKSGLPSDRFSAERPEGSISTLTIQRTEQRDSAMYRCASSLGTPRYNEQFFGPGTRLTVL.

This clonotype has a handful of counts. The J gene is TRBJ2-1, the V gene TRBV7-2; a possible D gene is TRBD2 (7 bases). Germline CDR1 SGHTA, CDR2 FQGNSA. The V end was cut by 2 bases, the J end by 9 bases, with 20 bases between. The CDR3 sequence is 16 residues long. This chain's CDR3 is CASSLMGRGAASEQFF. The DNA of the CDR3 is TGTGCCAGCAGCTTAATGGGCCGGGGGGCGGCTAGTGAGCAGTTCTTC.

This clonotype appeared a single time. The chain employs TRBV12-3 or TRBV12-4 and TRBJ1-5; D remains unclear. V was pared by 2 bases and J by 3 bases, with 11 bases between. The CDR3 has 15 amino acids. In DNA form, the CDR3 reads TGTGCCAGCAGTTTACCCTGGCCGAACAATCAGCCCCAGCATTTT. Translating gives CASSLPWPNNQPQHF.

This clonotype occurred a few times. CDR3 amino acids: CASSFRERTDTQYF. CDR3 in DNA: TGTGCCAGCAGTTTCAGGGAACGCACAGATACGCAGTATTTT. The chain uses TRBV27 and TRBJ2-3; a possible D gene is TRBD1 (5 bases). Germline CDR1 is MNHEY and CDR2 is SMNVEV (reference sequence). This CDR3 spans 14 amino acids. Trimming cost V 3 bases and J 1 base, with 8 bases left between them.

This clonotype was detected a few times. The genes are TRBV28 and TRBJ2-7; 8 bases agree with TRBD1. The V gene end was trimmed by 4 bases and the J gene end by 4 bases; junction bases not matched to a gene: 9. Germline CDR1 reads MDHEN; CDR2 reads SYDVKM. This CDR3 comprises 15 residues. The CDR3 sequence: CASSSVQGARYEQYF. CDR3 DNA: TGTGCCAGCAGTTCCGTGCAGGGGGCGCGGTACGAGCAGTACTTC.

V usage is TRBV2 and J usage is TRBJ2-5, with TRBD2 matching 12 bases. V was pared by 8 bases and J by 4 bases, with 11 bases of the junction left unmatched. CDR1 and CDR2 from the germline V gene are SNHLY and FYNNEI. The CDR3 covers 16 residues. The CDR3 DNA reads TGTGCCAGCTTTAACAGACTAGCGGGGGCGGGAGAGACCCAGTACTTC. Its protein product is CASFNRLAGAGETQYF.

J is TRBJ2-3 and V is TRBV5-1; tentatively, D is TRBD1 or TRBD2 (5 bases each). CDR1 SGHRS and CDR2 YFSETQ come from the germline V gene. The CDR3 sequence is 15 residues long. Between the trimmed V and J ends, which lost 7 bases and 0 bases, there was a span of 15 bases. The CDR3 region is CASWGGRISTDTQYF. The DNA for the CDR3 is TGCGCCAGCTGGGGCGGGCGTATTAGCACAGATACGCAGTATTTT.

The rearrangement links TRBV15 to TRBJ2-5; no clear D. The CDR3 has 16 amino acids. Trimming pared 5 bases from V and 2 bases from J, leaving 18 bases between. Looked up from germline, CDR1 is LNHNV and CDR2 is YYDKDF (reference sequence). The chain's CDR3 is CATSRPFSREQETQYF. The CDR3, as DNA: TGTGCCACCAGCCGACCGTTCTCGCGCGAACAAGAGACCCAGTACTTC.

CDR3 sequence: CASSPPRGRRGTDTQYF. CDR3 in DNA: TGTGCCAGCAGTCCTCCCAGGGGGCGACGGGGCACAGATACGCAGTATTTT. V gene TRBV28 combines with J gene TRBJ2-3; the match to TRBD1 covers 8 bases. This CDR3 comprises 17 residues. Unmatched junction bases numbered 11, after V lost 5 bases and J lost 1 base. The V gene's germline CDR1 is MDHEN and CDR2 SYDVKM.

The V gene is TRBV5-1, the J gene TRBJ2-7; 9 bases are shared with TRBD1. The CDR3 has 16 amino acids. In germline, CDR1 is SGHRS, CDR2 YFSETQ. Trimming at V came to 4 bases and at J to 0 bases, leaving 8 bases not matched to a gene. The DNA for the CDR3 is TGCGCCAGCAGCGGCGGACAGGGGAAATACTCCTACGAGCAGTACTTC. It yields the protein CASSGGQGKYSYEQYF.

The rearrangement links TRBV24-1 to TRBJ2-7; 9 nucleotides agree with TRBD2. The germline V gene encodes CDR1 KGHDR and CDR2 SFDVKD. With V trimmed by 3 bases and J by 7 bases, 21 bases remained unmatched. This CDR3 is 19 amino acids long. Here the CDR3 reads CATSDPYPVLAGIENEQYF. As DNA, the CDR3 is TGTGCCACCAGTGATCCTTACCCCGTCCTAGCGGGGATAGAGAATGAGCAGTACTTC.

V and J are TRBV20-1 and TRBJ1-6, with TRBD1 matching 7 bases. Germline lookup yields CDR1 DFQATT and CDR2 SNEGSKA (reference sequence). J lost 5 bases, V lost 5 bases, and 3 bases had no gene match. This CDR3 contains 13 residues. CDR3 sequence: CSALGQHNSPLHF. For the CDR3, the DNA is TGCAGTGCTCTGGGACAGCATAATTCACCCCTCCACTTT.

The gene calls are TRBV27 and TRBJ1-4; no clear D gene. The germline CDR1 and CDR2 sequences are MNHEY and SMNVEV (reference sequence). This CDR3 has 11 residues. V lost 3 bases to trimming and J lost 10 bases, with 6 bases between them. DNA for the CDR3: TGTGCCAGCAGTTTCGGTGGAAAACTGTTTTTT. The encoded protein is CASSFGGKLFF.

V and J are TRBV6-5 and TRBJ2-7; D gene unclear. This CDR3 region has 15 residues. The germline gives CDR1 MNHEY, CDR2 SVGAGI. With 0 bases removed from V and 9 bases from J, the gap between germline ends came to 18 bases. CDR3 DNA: TGTGCCAGCAGTTACTCCGGATCCAGGCGTATAATGCAGTACTTC. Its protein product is CASSYSGSRRIMQYF.

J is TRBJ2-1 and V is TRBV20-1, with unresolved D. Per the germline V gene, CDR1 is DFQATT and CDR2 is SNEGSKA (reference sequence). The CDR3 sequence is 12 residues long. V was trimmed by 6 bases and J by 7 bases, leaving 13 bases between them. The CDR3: CSAPRMGNEQFF. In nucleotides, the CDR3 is TGCAGTGCCCCTAGGATGGGGAATGAGCAGTTCTTC.

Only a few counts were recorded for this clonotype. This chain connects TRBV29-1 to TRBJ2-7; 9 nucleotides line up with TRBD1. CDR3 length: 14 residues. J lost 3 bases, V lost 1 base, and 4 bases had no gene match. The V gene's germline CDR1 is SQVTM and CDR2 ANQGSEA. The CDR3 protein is CSVEVPGQGYEQYF. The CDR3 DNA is TGCAGCGTTGAAGTACCGGGACAGGGCTACGAGCAGTACTTC.

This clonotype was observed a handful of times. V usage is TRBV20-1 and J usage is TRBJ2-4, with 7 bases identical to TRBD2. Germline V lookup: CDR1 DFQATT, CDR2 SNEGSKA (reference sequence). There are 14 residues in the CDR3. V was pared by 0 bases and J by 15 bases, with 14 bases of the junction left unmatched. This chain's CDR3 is CSARDLKWEGAMYF. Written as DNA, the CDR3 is TGCAGTGCTAGAGATTTAAAGTGGGAGGGAGCCATGTACTTC.